The clone carrying this T cell receptor beta chain was observed many times. Its antigen is undetermined. The source of the sample is a study of T cell repertoires in cytomegalovirus infection. Turning to the study itself: HLA-C-restricted CMV epitopes, recently identified, and well-studied HLA-B-restricted ones were used by the study. Both a matching HLA type and CMV infection were indicated by public TCR beta signatures. Study results and caveats: HLA-C-restricted CMV clonotypes gave the most frequent clonotype in two of eight donors. The study identified carriers of CMV plus the relevant HLA from cumulative public TCR beta family frequency.

The CDR3 is 16 residues long. Trimming removed 4 bases from V and 1 base from J, with 14 bases in between. Germline CDR1 is SGHTA and CDR2 is FQGNSA. TCRdb fed the reads into MiXCR, producing one record per CDR3 protein. The sample yields about 830,000 distinct CDR3 sequences, around a third seen once. Here the sequenced sample was cultured CD8+ T cells from PBMCs, taken from culture after CMV antigen stimulation. The rearrangement joins TRBV7-2 to TRBJ1-3; a weak D match, TRBD1 (5 bases). The clonotype was recovered from a human donor in good health (CMV status not recorded). Some clones in this sample may be carry-over from other donors' samples. DNA for the CDR3: TGTGCCAGCAGCTCGGGACCCCCGGTGTCTGGAAACACCATATATTTT. Translation gives CASSSGPPVSGNTIYF.